The 24 T cell receptor beta chains below come from one sample, sequenced in a study of shared clonotypes between healthy human individuals. Assay: immunoSEQ multiplex PCR; the TCRdb copy retains only in-frame clones and omits some. This table holds 550,000 to 700,000 clones, around 73% found once. Sequencing used memory CD4+ T cells sorted from blood. Subset indicated: CD45RA-negative fraction. All receptors come from a woman aged 25 to 39 in good health.

This clone was recorded a few times. CDR3 DNA: TGTGCCAGCAGTGATGGACTAGCGGGAGGAGGGTCCTACAATGAGCAGTTCTTC. It encodes CASSDGLAGGGSYNEQFF. The chain uses TRBV25-1 and TRBJ2-1; 14 bases map to TRBD2. CDR3 length: 18 residues. V lost 3 bases, J lost 1 base, and 5 bases stayed unmatched. Germline values: CDR1 MGHDK, CDR2 SYGVNS. The full variable domain, its missing parts supplied by reference TRBV25-1 and TRBJ2-1, is EADIYQTPRYLVIGTGKKITLECSQTMGHDKMYWYQQDPGMELHLIHYSYGVNSTEKGDLSSESTVSRIRTEHFPLTLESARPSHTSQYLCASSDGLAGGGSYNEQFFGPGTRLTVL.

This chain joins TRBV6-1 and TRBJ2-7; tentatively, D is TRBD2 (5 bases). V was cut by 7 bases and J by 6 bases, with 13 bases left in between. CDR1 is MNHNS and CDR2 is SASEGT in the germline V gene. The CDR3 length is 12 residues. CDR3 sequence: CASNAGRREQYF. The CDR3 DNA reads as TGTGCCAGCAATGCGGGTCGTCGCGAGCAGTACTTC.

V usage is TRBV5-1 and J usage is TRBJ1-1, with D unresolved. V lost 7 bases and J 3 bases, leaving 7 bases between the germline ends. The CDR3 runs 11 residues. Germline CDR1 is SGHRS and CDR2 is YFSETQ. In DNA, the CDR3 is TGCGCCAGCCGGACGGACACTGAAGCTTTCTTT. Translation: CASRTDTEAFF.

This clone was seen a handful of times. The DNA of the CDR3 is TGTGCCAGCAGTGAAGCGGGAGGGCCGAGTGAGCAGTTCTTC. Protein product: CASSEAGGPSEQFF. The chain joins TRBV2 to TRBJ2-1; 7 bases fit TRBD2. Trimming took 0 bases from V and 9 from J; bases not matched to a gene: 5. Germline values: CDR1 SNHLY, CDR2 FYNNEI. The CDR3 has 14 residues.

The chain joins TRBV7-2 to TRBJ1-2; no firm D call. V lost 8 bases, J lost 0 bases, and 7 bases lay in between. The CDR3 covers 12 residues. Germline CDR1 SGHTA, CDR2 FQGNSA. The CDR3 coding sequence is TGTGCCAGCTCCACGCCTAACTATGGCTACACCTTC. Translation gives CASSTPNYGYTF.

This clone occurred a few times. This chain connects TRBV2 to TRBJ1-5, with 10 bases matching TRBD1. The CDR3 spans 15 residues. Per the germline V gene, CDR1 is SNHLY and CDR2 is FYNNEI. The V and J ends lost 4 bases and 5 bases, in that order; junction bases with no gene match: 5. Written as DNA, the CDR3 is TGTGCCAGCAGTGGATCGACAGGGGGCTATCAGCCCCAGCATTTT. Translation gives CASSGSTGGYQPQHF.

Only a few counts were recorded for this clone. V is TRBV28 and J is TRBJ2-7, with a weak D call TRBD2 (5 bases). CDR1 is MDHEN, CDR2 SYDVKM, per germline. V was clipped by 1 base and J by 4 bases, with 14 bases between them. The CDR3 contains 15 residues. This CDR3 reads CASSLSSGDQYEQYF. CDR3 bases: TGTGCCAGCAGTTTATCCAGCGGCGACCAATACGAGCAGTACTTC.

This chain uses TRBV27 with TRBJ2-5; 8 bases line up with TRBD2. CDR3 size: 16 residues. Unmatched junction bases numbered 6, after V lost 2 bases and J lost 1 base. The germline gives CDR1 MNHEY, CDR2 SMNVEV (reference sequence). The CDR3 sequence is CASSLGSGAVQETQYF. The CDR3 nucleotides are TGTGCCAGCAGTTTAGGTAGCGGGGCCGTCCAAGAGACCCAGTACTTC.

The chain joins TRBV10-2 to TRBJ2-1, with D hard to call. The V end lost 6 bases, the J end lost 8 bases, and 11 bases lay between the germline ends. The germline V gene has CDR1 WSHSY and CDR2 SAAADI. The CDR3 loop spans 12 amino acids. The CDR3 nucleotides are TGCGCCAGCAGCCCTACGGGTTATGAGCAGTTCTTC. This translates into CASSPTGYEQFF.

This rearrangement joins TRBV4-1 to TRBJ1-4; the match to TRBD1 covers 8 bases. The CDR3 extends over 16 amino acids. Germline V gives CDR1 MGHRA, CDR2 YSYEKL. The V and J ends lost 0 bases and 1 base, in that order; junction bases with no gene match: 1. This chain's CDR3 is CASSQDGQGTNEKLFF. CDR3 nucleotide sequence: TGCGCCAGCAGCCAAGACGGACAGGGAACTAATGAAAAACTGTTTTTT.

On this clone itself: Distinct nucleotide sequences in the sample also encode this CDR3. The V call is TRBV7-3, the J call TRBJ2-5, with D possibly matching TRBD2 (6 bases). Germline V gene data show CDR1 as SGHTA and CDR2 as FQGTGA. V lost 5 bases and J lost 4, with 11 bases in between. The CDR3 covers 13 residues. The CDR3 nucleotides are TGTGCCAGCAGCACCCAGGGAGGAGAGACCCAGTACTTC. It specifies CASSTQGGETQYF.

This chain connects TRBV27 to TRBJ1-5; 9 bases match TRBD1. Germline CDR1 is MNHEY and CDR2 is SMNVEV (reference sequence). CDR3 length: 14 amino acids. The trim removed 6 bases at V and 6 bases at J, leaving 6 bases unmatched. CDR3 DNA: TGTGCCAGCAGAGGACAGGGGAGGTTTCAGCCCCAGCATTTT. Protein product: CASRGQGRFQPQHF.

The chain employs TRBV6-6 and TRBJ2-1; TRBD1 or TRBD2 may be the D gene (6 bases each). Per the germline V gene, CDR1 is MNHNY and CDR2 is SVGAGI (reference sequence). Trimming cost V 4 bases and J 15 bases, with 16 bases left between them. The CDR3 is made up of 12 amino acids. CDR3 DNA sequence: TGTGCCAGCAGTTCCCCTACGGGGGCTCCGTTCTTC. This encodes CASSSPTGAPFF.

In its sample, this clone was seen many times. V usage is TRBV28 and J usage is TRBJ2-1; perhaps TRBD1 as D (6 bases). V was shortened by 6 bases and J by 7 bases, with 22 bases between the two germline ends. The CDR3 has 16 amino acids. CDR1 and CDR2 (germline): MDHEN, SYDVKM. The CDR3 DNA follows: TGTGCCAGCAGCCCTAATACCGGTTTTACAGGGAATGAGCAGTTCTTC. This sequence encodes CASSPNTGFTGNEQFF.

This clone was counted only a few times. The rearrangement joins TRBV9 to TRBJ2-7; possible D gene TRBD2, 6 bases. The CDR3 spans 15 residues. Trimming cost V 3 bases and J 7 bases, with 20 bases left between them. Germline V gives CDR1 SGDLS, CDR2 YYNGEE. Here the CDR3 reads CASSADGPGVWEQYF. Written as DNA, the CDR3 is TGTGCCAGCAGCGCGGATGGGCCGGGAGTGTGGGAGCAGTACTTC.

V usage is TRBV6-5 and J usage is TRBJ2-1; D gene uncertain. The CDR3 contains 13 residues. Germline V lookup: CDR1 MNHEY, CDR2 SVGAGI. V was shortened by 6 bases and J by 1 base, with 7 bases between the two germline ends. As DNA, the CDR3 is TGTGCCAGCAGGGCTAATTCCTACAATGAGCAGTTCTTC. Amino acids: CASRANSYNEQFF.

This rearrangement joins TRBV5-4 to TRBJ2-2, with no clear D. Germline CDR1 SGHNT, CDR2 YYREEE (reference sequence). The CDR3 contains 15 residues. Trimming pared 0 bases from V and 1 base from J, leaving 7 bases between. CDR3 in DNA: TGTGCCAGCAGCTTGGGACGGCTGAACACCGGGGAGCTGTTTTTT. The encoded protein is CASSLGRLNTGELFF. Variable domain in full (rest from reference TRBV5-4 and TRBJ2-2): ETGVTQSPTHLIKTRGQQVTLRCSSQSGHNTVSWYQQALGQGPQFIFQYYREEENGRGNFPPRFSGLQFPNYSSELNVNALELDDSALYLCASSLGRLNTGELFFGEGSRLTVL.

This clone was observed once. The CDR3 DNA reads TGTGCCAGCAGCTTTGCGGGAGTTGTTGGTGATACGCAGTATTTT. Translating gives CASSFAGVVGDTQYF. The J gene is TRBJ2-3, the V gene TRBV7-9; 7 bases are a match to TRBD2. The germline gives CDR1 SEHNR, CDR2 FQNEAQ (reference sequence). The CDR3 runs 15 residues. Germline trimming cut 3 bases from V and 6 bases from J; bases unmatched to any gene: 9.

This clone was found a few times. The chain uses TRBV27 and TRBJ1-1, with D perhaps matching TRBD1 (5 bases). This CDR3 has 15 residues. Per the germline V gene, CDR1 is MNHEY and CDR2 is SMNVEV (reference sequence). V lost 0 bases and J lost 4, with 12 bases in between. CDR3 protein: CASSLSGREATEAFF. DNA for the CDR3: TGTGCCAGCAGTTTATCCGGCAGGGAGGCCACTGAAGCTTTCTTT.

A note on this clone: In the same sample, other DNA sequences code for this CDR3. The J gene is TRBJ2-7, the V gene TRBV2; D is uncertain. CDR1 SNHLY and CDR2 FYNNEI come from the germline V gene. V dropped 6 bases and J dropped 3 bases, with 9 bases sitting between them. CDR3 length: 12 residues. CDR3 amino acids: CASRGNSYEQYF. DNA for the CDR3: TGTGCCAGCAGAGGTAACAGCTACGAGCAGTACTTC. The full variable domain, rest sourced from reference TRBV2 and TRBJ2-7, is EPEVTQTPSHQVTQMGQEVILRCVPISNHLYFYWYRQILGQKVEFLVSFYNNEISEKSEIFDDQFSVERPDGSNFTLKIRSTKLEDSAMYFCASRGNSYEQYFGPGTRLTVT.

The chain recombines TRBV28 with TRBJ2-1; D is possibly TRBD2 (5 bases). CDR3 size: 15 residues. The germline V gene encodes CDR1 MDHEN and CDR2 SYDVKM. Trimming pared 6 bases from V and 3 bases from J, leaving 15 bases between. CDR3 residues: CASRKAELGYNEQFF. The CDR3 DNA sequence: TGTGCCAGCAGGAAAGCGGAACTAGGCTACAATGAGCAGTTCTTC.

The chain links TRBV7-2 to TRBJ1-5; no clear D gene. Germline CDR1 is SGHTA and CDR2 is FQGNSA. V was cut by 4 bases and J by 7 bases, with 14 bases left in between. The CDR3 has 14 amino acids. DNA of the CDR3: TGTGCCAGCAGCTCAAAAGTAGGGTACCAGCCCCAGCATTTT. As protein: CASSSKVGYQPQHF.

The chain combines TRBV2 with TRBJ2-7; 9 bases are shared with TRBD2. CDR3 length: 15 amino acids. Per germline, CDR1 SNHLY and CDR2 FYNNEI. The ends lost 3 bases at V and 3 bases at J; junction bases unmatched: 6. CDR3 loop: CASSEASGNVYEQYF. Written as DNA, the CDR3 is TGTGCCAGCAGTGAGGCTAGCGGGAATGTCTACGAGCAGTACTTC.

This sequence joins TRBV7-9 and TRBJ1-1; D uncertain. This CDR3 is built from 14 residues. V was trimmed by 5 bases and J by 3 bases, leaving 13 bases between them. Germline-derived CDR1 and CDR2 are SEHNR and FQNEAQ (reference sequence). CDR3 DNA sequence: TGTGCCAGCAGCGCTGACGATTGGGACACTGAAGCTTTCTTT. It translates to CASSADDWDTEAFF.